A selection of T cell receptor beta chains follows, all from one sample in a study of blood T cell repertoires in COVID-19. The assay was immunoSEQ multiplex PCR, and TCRdb's table has in-frame clones only and misses some. This sample has some 180,000 clones; more than 80% occur once, and the top ten carry more than 5%. Sequencing was done on a sample of PBMCs or T cells enriched from blood (not recorded which). The receptors come from a middle-aged man who had recovered from COVID-19. The CDR3 runs from the conserved cysteine through the conserved F or W. Not all rows give a size; the values are once, few, many and, for expanded clones, a class.

CDR3	size	V
CASSLGLAGDTQYF	few	TRBV7-2
CASSIKGAVSPLHF	NA	TRBV19
CASSKLAGAGNEQFF	NA	TRBV7-3
CASPMGGTYPETQYF	NA	TRBV6-5
CASSGSSGNTIYF	NA	TRBV10-2
CASSLSRGLTEAFF	NA	TRBV27
CASSPGTGPYGYTF	NA	TRBV6-4
CASSHESTTGYTF	NA	TRBV4-1
CASSVGTANNEQFF	NA	TRBV9
CASSLEGRSTDTQYF	NA	TRBV11-2
CASSYRGRRDYGYTF	NA	TRBV5-6
CASSQHSSLYQEGYTF	NA	TRBV4-1
CASSLGQGNTGELFF	NA	TRBV5-4
CASSLQGARYEQFF	NA	TRBV6-5
CASSQLDLIASGETQYF	NA	TRBV4-1
CASSLRGGQGNEQFF	NA	TRBV11-2
CASSQESGARNTIYF	NA	TRBV3-1/TRBV3-2
CAWREIYEQYF	NA	TRBV30
CASSDGTSGTDTQYF	few	TRBV6-4
CASRRIGWGDTEAFF	NA	TRBV11-2
CASRPIDSGIHYEQYF	NA	TRBV28
CASSSYSGGTNEQFF	NA	TRBV11-2
CATSDLREKESRGYTF	few	TRBV24-1
CASSPLDRDSSTDTQYF	NA	TRBV9
CASSPSVLSDTEAFF	NA	TRBV3-1/TRBV3-2
CASSSPGAQPQHF	NA	TRBV7-9
CASSLASGSSSYEQYF	NA	TRBV5-1